This TCR beta chain was recovered during a study of T cells in Graves' hyperthyroidism and ophthalmopathy. Study-wide results and caveats: From stable hyperthyroidism, ophthalmopathy was set apart by a 13 V-J model.

It was RNA transcripts that yielded the amplified TCR beta CDR3 regions. Using the HTBI primer set, a first-round RT-PCR was run on the TCR CDR3. TCRdb reprocessed the multiplex PCR reads via MiXCR and lists one record per CDR3 protein. The sample shows hundreds of thousands of distinct CDR3 sequences, roughly 40% of them seen only once. Patients between 18 and 65 years old had hyperthyroidism, newly diagnosed and lasting under 2 months. Every diagnosis used clinical symptoms, serum thyroxine and TRAb, thyroid ultrasound and orbital computed tomography. Germline V gene lookup returns CDR1 SGHVS and CDR2 FQNEAQ. The CDR3 contains 14 residues. Trimming left V 0 bases short and J 3 bases short, with 9 bases between. This clonotype was picked up a small number of times. The antigen is not known.

The specimen was blood. The chain recombines TRBV7-8 with TRBJ2-7; weak D call: TRBD1 (6 bases). This receptor was taken from a man between 18 and 35 years old with Graves' hyperthyroidism. The CDR3 sequence is CASSLAGQFYEQYF. CDR3 DNA: TGTGCCAGCAGCTTAGCCGGACAGTTCTACGAGCAGTACTTC.